What follows are 18 T cell receptor beta chains derived from one specimen sequenced in a study of T-cell reconstitution after alpha-beta-depleted transplantation in children. The TCRbeta library incorporated unique molecular identifiers. MiXCR, applied by TCRdb to the PCR reads, yields one record per CDR3 protein. Among 200,000 to 250,000 distinct CDR3 sequences listed, around 8.4% were seen once. The source material was PBMCs, mostly from graft donor cells, sampled 360 days after TCRalphabeta/CD19-depleted stem cell transplant. These receptors came from a male patient between 2 and 10 years old who had a stem cell transplant for acute myeloid leukemia, so the T cells may come from the graft donor.

The chain links TRBV15 to TRBJ2-7; 9 bases map to TRBD1. Germline V gene sequence: CDR1 LNHNV, CDR2 YYDKDF (reference sequence). V shed 0 bases and J 3 bases; nucleotides not matched to a gene: 9. The CDR3 extends over 17 amino acids. CDR3 nucleotides: TGTGCCACCAGCAGAGATTGGGTGGGACAGGGATACTACGAGCAGTACTTC. It translates to CATSRDWVGQGYYEQYF.

This clonotype was found many times. The rearrangement joins TRBV9 to TRBJ2-3; 7 nucleotides line up with TRBD1. Germline CDR1 and CDR2: SGDLS and YYNGEE. The CDR3 is 16 residues long. The J segment lost 6 bases and the V segment lost 4 bases, leaving 14 bases of the junction unmatched. In DNA form, the CDR3 reads TGTGCCAGCAGCACAGGGACAGACTACCCGGTGGATACGCAGTATTTT. Translated, it gives CASSTGTDYPVDTQYF.

This clonotype was observed many times. The V and J genes are TRBV4-1 and TRBJ2-5; 8 nucleotides match TRBD2. Germline V gene data show CDR1 as MGHRA and CDR2 as YSYEKL. The CDR3 totals 19 residues. Unmatched junction bases numbered 15, after V lost 1 base and J lost 2 bases. As DNA, the CDR3 is TGCGCCAGCAGCCAAGCGCGGCTAGCGGGCACAGGAAGGCAAGAGACCCAGTACTTC. Translation: CASSQARLAGTGRQETQYF.

This clonotype was seen a handful of times. The V call is TRBV12-3 or TRBV12-4, the J call TRBJ1-2; 8 positions match TRBD1. The V gene end was trimmed by 6 bases and the J gene end by 8 bases; junction bases not matched to a gene: 8. The CDR3 runs 13 residues. The CDR3 bases are TGTGCCAGCAGCCCAGGACAGGGAAAGGGCTACACCTTC. Amino acids: CASSPGQGKGYTF.

The chain employs TRBV7-3 and TRBJ2-3, with 7 bases identical to TRBD1. Germline lookup yields CDR1 SGHTA and CDR2 FQGTGA. Trimming removed 4 bases from V and 4 bases from J; junction bases left unmatched: 8. CDR3 size: 15 residues. In DNA form, the CDR3 reads TGTGCCAGCAGCTCCCCCACCGACAGGGCAGATACGCAGTATTTT. Protein product: CASSSPTDRADTQYF.

This clonotype was detected many times. This chain connects TRBV25-1 to TRBJ2-2, with D possibly matching TRBD1 (9 bases). Trimming took off 3 bases at V and 1 base at J, with 18 bases between the two ends. The germline CDR1 and CDR2 sequences are MGHDK and SYGVNS. This CDR3 has 18 amino acids. In DNA, the CDR3 is TGTGCCAGCAGTGATTTCGGGGGGGACAGGGAGAACACCGGGGAGCTGTTTTTT. Its translation is CASSDFGGDRENTGELFF.

This clonotype has more than one count but fewer than ten. The chain joins TRBV2 to TRBJ2-7; D call uncertain. Germline values: CDR1 SNHLY, CDR2 FYNNEI. The CDR3 is 11 residues long. V was shortened by 3 bases and J by 7 bases, with 7 bases between the two germline ends. The chain's CDR3 is CASSDLSEQYF. The CDR3 DNA sequence: TGTGCCAGCAGTGACCTGTCAGAGCAGTACTTC.

This clonotype was recorded at least ten times. The CDR3 DNA reads TGCGCCAGCAGCTACGACGGCAACAATGAGCAGTTCTTC. Amino acids: CASSYDGNNEQFF. V and J are TRBV5-1 and TRBJ2-1; D is uncertain. Germline V gives CDR1 SGHRS, CDR2 YFSETQ. The CDR3 spans 13 residues. Trimming took 3 bases from V and 5 from J, leaving 9 bases between them.

The J gene is TRBJ2-3, the V gene TRBV5-1, with 8 bases matching TRBD2. The germline V gene encodes CDR1 SGHRS and CDR2 YFSETQ. Trimming took 3 bases from V and 4 from J; bases not matched to a gene: 4. The CDR3 extends over 14 amino acids. The CDR3 DNA follows: TGCGCCAGCAGCTCCTGGACTAGCCCAGATACGCAGTATTTT. Translating it yields CASSSWTSPDTQYF.

The chain recombines TRBV7-2 with TRBJ2-2, with D perhaps TRBD1 (6 bases). Trimming cost V 2 bases and J 5 bases, with 12 bases left between them. The CDR3 contains 15 residues. Germline loops: CDR1 SGHTA, CDR2 FQGNSA. CDR3 in DNA: TGTGCCAGCAGCTTATCCCTACAGGGAACCGGGGAGCTGTTTTTT. This codes for CASSLSLQGTGELFF.

This clonotype was found many times. The chain recombines TRBV6-2 or TRBV6-3 with TRBJ2-1; unclear D gene. Between the trimmed V and J ends, which lost 6 bases and 1 base, there was a span of 13 bases. The CDR3 consists of 15 residues. Germline V gene data show CDR1 as MNHEY and CDR2 as SVGEGT. This CDR3 is CASSLLSASYNEQFF. The CDR3 DNA reads as TGTGCCAGCAGCCTCTTAAGCGCGTCCTACAATGAGCAGTTCTTC.

This clonotype came up a few times. The chain joins TRBV12-3 or TRBV12-4 to TRBJ2-3; D unclear. The CDR3 length is 14 residues. With 3 bases removed from V and 2 bases from J, the gap between germline ends came to 9 bases. The CDR3 is CASSLGIPTDTQYF. In nucleotides, the CDR3 is TGTGCCAGCAGTTTGGGGATTCCCACAGATACGCAGTATTTT.

This clonotype was detected a few times. This chain connects TRBV6-1 to TRBJ1-2; 8 bases agree with TRBD1. The germline V gene has CDR1 MNHNS and CDR2 SASEGT. CDR3 length equals 16 residues. V lost 2 bases and J lost 8; bases outside the gene matches: 13. CDR3 nucleotide sequence: TGTGCCAGCAGTGAAAGACCCTTGACAGGGGCGGGCGGCTACACCTTC. It translates to CASSERPLTGAGGYTF.

J is TRBJ2-1 and V is TRBV12-3 or TRBV12-4; 7 positions match TRBD2. This CDR3 is built from 14 residues. V lost 5 bases and J lost 0; bases outside the gene matches: 1. CDR3 loop: CASSRLASYNEQFF. CDR3 coding DNA: TGTGCCAGCAGTAGACTAGCCTCCTACAATGAGCAGTTCTTC.

The chain combines TRBV12-3 or TRBV12-4 with TRBJ1-5; weak D call: TRBD1 (5 bases). Trimming removed 5 bases at V and 6 bases at J, with 11 bases between. This CDR3 comprises 13 residues. The CDR3: CASSRDWSQPQHF. Written as DNA, the CDR3 is TGTGCCAGCAGTCGGGACTGGAGTCAGCCCCAGCATTTT.

This clonotype was counted many times. V usage is TRBV29-1 and J usage is TRBJ2-3, with 12 bases fitting TRBD2. This CDR3 contains 18 residues. Trimming cost V 7 bases and J 0 bases; bases outside gene matches: 14. Germline V gene data show CDR1 as SQVTM and CDR2 as ANQGSEA. CDR3 in DNA: TGCAGCGCCGGAAAAGGCCTAGCGGGGGGGACTAGCACAGATACGCAGTATTTT. As protein: CSAGKGLAGGTSTDTQYF.

This clonotype was observed at least ten times. The V gene is TRBV6-5, the J gene TRBJ2-1; TRBD1 matches at 8 bases. V lost 7 bases to trimming and J lost 2 bases; unmatched junction nucleotides: 7. The CDR3 runs 15 residues. Germline CDR1 reads MNHEY; CDR2 reads SVGAGI. The CDR3 DNA sequence: TGTGCCAGCACTTTCGGGACAGGAGCCTACAATGAGCAGTTCTTC. It yields the protein CASTFGTGAYNEQFF.

As for this clonotype: A much larger clone is a single base away; this may be a read error. This chain connects TRBV12-3 or TRBV12-4 to TRBJ1-3, with a tentative D call TRBD1 (6 bases). CDR3 length: 13 amino acids. CDR3 loop: CASSRRGGHTIYF. As DNA, the CDR3 is TGTGCCAGCAGTCGCAGGGGTGGACACACCATATATTTT.